This T cell receptor beta chain derives from a study of blood T cell repertoires in COVID-19. Whole-study context: The origin of the acute and convalescent COVID-19 samples was the United States, Italy and Spain. Nucleic acid was either cDNA or gDNA, and it came from T cells, B-cell-depleted T cells, or PBMCs.

In the original processing: Reference gene primer amplification gave nucleated cell count estimates. Assay used: immunoSEQ multiplex PCR; TCRdb lists only in-frame clones, some missing. V and J calls and clone size are copied from that table; D and trimming were computed from the DNA. Of around 310,000 clones listed, roughly 90% are singletons. The CDR3 is 12 amino acids. Trimming stripped 5 bases from V and 10 bases from J, with 12 bases between. The germline CDR1 and CDR2 sequences are MDHEN and SYDVKM. Sequenced sample: peripheral blood. The chain employs TRBV28 and TRBJ2-1; maybe TRBD2 (5 bases). The TCR comes from a woman between 50 and 59 years old with active or convalescent COVID-19. CDR3: CASSLNSVEQFF. The CDR3, as DNA: TGTGCCAGCAGTCTAAATAGCGTCGAGCAGTTCTTC. Full variable domain (rest looked up from reference TRBV28 and TRBJ2-1): DVKVTQSSRYLVKRTGEKVFLECVQDMDHENMFWYRQDPGLGLRLIYFSYDVKMKEKGDIPEGYSVSREKKERFSLILESASTNQTSMYLCASSLNSVEQFFGPGTRLTVL.